Listed here are 2 T cell receptor beta chains from one sample, sequenced in a study of tissue T cells after allogeneic stem cell transplantation. Clones were read by immunoSEQ multiplex PCR, and TCRdb kept only the in-frame ones, dropping some. The sample carries 9,500 to 10,000 clones, over 60% recorded once. This material consisted of tissue from the stomach, taken at autopsy. The receptors here all came from a male donor aged 60 or older with lung cancer.

This clone was found a few times. The chain's CDR3 is CASSFMFNQPQHF. CDR3 bases: TGTGCCAGCAGTTTCATGTTTAATCAGCCCCAGCATTTT. V is TRBV27 and J is TRBJ1-5; D unclear. The CDR3 contains 13 residues. CDR1 is MNHEY and CDR2 is SMNVEV in the germline V gene (reference sequence). Trimming stripped 3 bases from V and 4 bases from J, with 7 bases between.

CDR3 DNA sequence: TGCGCCAGCAGTGAGACTAGCGTGAACACCGGGGAGCTGTTTTTT. It yields the protein CASSETSVNTGELFF. This chain joins TRBV10-1 and TRBJ2-2, with 7 bases fitting TRBD2. CDR1 and CDR2 from the germline V gene are WNHNN and SYGVQD (reference sequence). The V gene end was trimmed by 2 bases and the J gene end by 1 base; junction bases not matched to a gene: 1. This CDR3 spans 15 amino acids.